The 23 T cell receptor beta chains reported below all come from one sample, sequenced in a study of blood T cells in healthy people across ages. The second PCR ran roughly 7 to 11 cycles with a sample-barcoded 5' primer and J-beta primers. TCRdb recomputed calls from the 5' RACE reads with MiXCR, one row per CDR3 protein. The sample yields about 620,000 distinct CDR3 sequences, over 20% seen once. The sample taken for sequencing was blood. Every receptor here comes from a man between 65 and 85 years old in good health.

The CDR3 nucleotides read TGTGCCAGCAGCCGCCTTGGGAATAGAGGCTACACCTTC. Protein product: CASSRLGNRGYTF. The chain uses TRBV7-2 and TRBJ1-2; D gene unclear. The CDR3 runs 13 residues. V lost 5 bases and J lost 8, with 15 bases in between. Germline V CDR1 and CDR2: SGHTA, FQGNSA.

This clonotype was detected only a few times. V gene TRBV28 combines with J gene TRBJ2-2; 11 bases are a match to TRBD2. V lost 5 bases to trimming and J lost 9 bases; unmatched junction nucleotides: 8. The germline V gene encodes CDR1 MDHEN and CDR2 SYDVKM. This CDR3 spans 15 amino acids. CDR3 in amino acids: CASSRQLAGEWELFF. The CDR3 coding sequence is TGTGCCAGCAGTCGTCAACTAGCGGGAGAGTGGGAGCTGTTTTTT.

For this clonotype: A read error may be the cause here, since a much bigger clone is one base away. This chain joins TRBV18 and TRBJ2-5; weak D call: TRBD1 (5 bases). The CDR3 contains 15 residues. Germline CDR1 and CDR2: KGHSH and LQKENI. The V end was cut by 1 base, the J end by 5 bases, with 14 bases between. The CDR3 coding sequence is TGTGCCAGCTCACCACTTTCAGGGAAGAAGGAGACCCAGTACTTC. Protein: CASSPLSGKKETQYF. Full variable domain (remainder filled in from reference TRBV18 and TRBJ2-5): NAGVMQNPRHLVRRRGQEARLRCSPMKGHSHVYWYRQLPEEGLKFMVYLQKENIIDESGMPKERFSAEFPKEGPSILRIQQVVRGDSAAYFCASSPLSGKKETQYFGPGTRLLVL.

The chain carries TRBV5-6 and TRBJ2-7; the match to TRBD2 covers 9 bases. Germline assignment: CDR1 SGHDT and CDR2 YYEEEE. The CDR3 is 14 residues long. The junction had 6 bases not matched to a gene; V was cut back by 5 bases and J by 3 bases. CDR3 loop: CASRPGTSSYEQYF. The CDR3 DNA reads as TGTGCCAGCAGACCCGGGACTAGCAGCTACGAGCAGTACTTC.

This sequence joins TRBV10-3 and TRBJ2-3; 12 positions agree with TRBD2. This CDR3 is 16 amino acids long. The germline gives CDR1 ENHRY, CDR2 SYGVKD. The J segment lost 2 bases and the V segment lost 5 bases, leaving 5 bases of the junction unmatched. CDR3 region: CAISPTSGSHTDTQYF. The CDR3 DNA is TGTGCCATCAGTCCGACTAGCGGGAGCCACACAGATACGCAGTATTTT.

This clonotype occurred a few times. The chain is built from TRBV2 and TRBJ2-1; a weak D match, TRBD1 (6 bases). Germline V gives CDR1 SNHLY, CDR2 FYNNEI. V gave up 0 bases and J gave up 8 bases, with 11 bases separating them. This CDR3 spans 14 amino acids. CDR3 protein: CASSEAGRGYEQFF. The CDR3 nucleotides are TGTGCCAGCAGTGAAGCGGGCAGGGGATATGAGCAGTTCTTC.

The V call is TRBV24-1, the J call TRBJ2-7; 14 nucleotides align to TRBD2. The V gene end was trimmed by 3 bases and the J gene end by 0 bases; junction bases not matched to a gene: 9. The CDR3 spans 19 residues. Germline CDR1 and CDR2: KGHDR and SFDVKD. The DNA of the CDR3 is TGTGCCACCAGTGATCGACCGGGACTAGCGGGAGTGCCCTCCTACGAGCAGTACTTC. Translation gives CATSDRPGLAGVPSYEQYF.

This chain uses TRBV7-2 with TRBJ2-7; 14 bases agree with TRBD2. This CDR3 spans 15 amino acids. Germline assignment: CDR1 SGHTA and CDR2 FQGNSA. Germline trimming cut 5 bases from V and 4 bases from J; bases unmatched to any gene: 4. In nucleotides, the CDR3 is TGTGCCAGCAGCGCCGGACTAGCGGGAGGATACGAGCAGTACTTC. Its protein is CASSAGLAGGYEQYF.

The rearrangement uses TRBV25-1 and TRBJ2-5; a possible D gene is TRBD2 (6 bases). V was cut by 1 base and J by 4 bases, with 10 bases left in between. The germline CDR1 and CDR2 sequences are MGHDK and SYGVNS. The CDR3 sequence is 14 residues long. For the CDR3, the DNA is TGTGCCAGCAGTGAATGGAACGGGAGAGAGACCCAGTACTTC. Translating it yields CASSEWNGRETQYF.

The rearrangement joins TRBV4-1 to TRBJ2-3; 8 bases align to TRBD2. V gave up 4 bases and J gave up 6 bases; unmatched junction bases: 15. The CDR3 has 17 residues. Germline-derived CDR1 and CDR2 are MGHRA and YSYEKL. The CDR3 reads CASSRVASGGGRDTQYF. CDR3 sequence (DNA): TGCGCCAGCAGCCGCGTCGCGAGCGGGGGAGGTCGTGATACGCAGTATTTT.

This clonotype showed up just a few times. The V and J genes are TRBV3-1 and TRBJ2-2; 9 nucleotides align to TRBD2. The CDR3 runs 16 residues. J was trimmed by 4 bases and V by 7 bases; bases with no gene match: 10. Germline CDR1 reads LGHDT; CDR2 reads YNNKEL (reference sequence). This CDR3 is CASNEIAGVGTGELFF. The CDR3 bases are TGTGCCAGCAATGAAATAGCGGGAGTGGGCACCGGGGAGCTGTTTTTT.

This clonotype was seen many times. The chain has TRBV28 and TRBJ1-4, with 10 positions matching TRBD1. This CDR3 is built from 14 residues. Trimming took 6 bases from V and 5 from J; bases not matched to a gene: 3. Germline V gene data show CDR1 as MDHEN and CDR2 as SYDVKM. CDR3 loop: CASSQTGGNEKLFF. CDR3 in DNA: TGTGCCAGCAGCCAGACAGGGGGCAATGAAAAACTGTTTTTT.

The rearrangement joins TRBV27 to TRBJ1-2, with TRBD1 matching 10 bases. This CDR3 has 13 amino acids. Unmatched junction bases numbered 3, after V lost 3 bases and J lost 8 bases. CDR1 is MNHEY and CDR2 is SMNVEV in the germline V gene (reference sequence). CDR3 sequence (DNA): TGTGCCAGCAGTTTCACGACAGGGGGCGGCTACACCTTC. Translating gives CASSFTTGGGYTF.

This clonotype turned up a few times. The chain recombines TRBV5-1 with TRBJ2-7; 10 bases line up with TRBD2. V shed 5 bases and J 3 bases; nucleotides not matched to a gene: 5. CDR1 is SGHRS and CDR2 is YFSETQ in the germline V gene. There are 14 residues in the CDR3. CDR3 bases: TGCGCCAGCAGAAGGGGGACTAGCGTCTACGAGCAGTACTTC. This gives the protein CASRRGTSVYEQYF.

The rearrangement joins TRBV6-2 or TRBV6-3 to TRBJ2-1; 10 nucleotides match TRBD2. The V gene's germline CDR1 is MNHEY and CDR2 SVGEGT. Germline trimming cut 5 bases from V and 9 bases from J; bases unmatched to any gene: 13. The CDR3 spans 16 residues. The CDR3: CASSIFPGTSGIEQFF. DNA for the CDR3: TGTGCCAGCAGTATATTCCCCGGTACTAGCGGGATTGAGCAGTTCTTC.

As for this clonotype: One end of the junction does not line up with germline, which may come from a read error. This chain connects TRBV4-1 to TRBJ1-3; TRBD1 matches 8 bases. The V gene's germline CDR1 is MGHRA and CDR2 YSYEKL. CDR3 length: 19 amino acids. The CDR3 spells CANSQVGRQGASSGNTIYF. DNA for the CDR3: TGCGCCAACAGCCAAGTGGGACGGCAGGGGGCGTCCTCTGGAAACACCATATATTTT.

This rearrangement joins TRBV9 to TRBJ2-5, with 7 bases lining up with TRBD2. The assigned J gene may be wrong: the sequence end matches TRBJ2-7 better. The CDR3 sequence is 15 residues long. Germline CDR1 reads SGDLS; CDR2 reads YYNGEE. The CDR3 DNA is TGTGCCAGCAGCGTTTCCGGGACTAACTCCTACGAGCAGTACTTC. It translates to CASSVSGTNSYEQYF.

V is TRBV6-5 and J is TRBJ2-6, with D perhaps TRBD2 (6 bases). Germline assignment: CDR1 MNHEY and CDR2 SVGAGI. Deletions cut 2 bases from V and 0 bases from J, with 14 bases between. The CDR3 runs 18 residues. The CDR3 DNA is TGTGCCAGCAGTTACACGGGGCTAGCGAACTCTGGGGCCAACGTCCTGACTTTC. Its protein is CASSYTGLANSGANVLTF.

The V gene is TRBV20-1, the J gene TRBJ2-7, with 11 bases fitting TRBD2. This CDR3 is 17 amino acids long. Germline assignment: CDR1 DFQATT and CDR2 SNEGSKA (reference sequence). Unmatched junction bases numbered 17, after V lost 6 bases and J lost 4 bases. The CDR3 reads CSAPGTSGSARVYEQYF. CDR3 DNA sequence: TGCAGTGCGCCCGGGACTAGCGGCTCAGCCAGGGTTTACGAGCAGTACTTC.

This clonotype has more than one count but fewer than ten. The gene calls are TRBV29-1 and TRBJ2-2; D may correspond to TRBD1 or TRBD2 (5 bases each). The germline gives CDR1 SQVTM, CDR2 ANQGSEA. Trimming pared 4 bases from V and 0 bases from J, leaving 12 bases between. The CDR3 is 15 amino acids. The CDR3 sequence: CSVVGDGANTGELFF. The CDR3 DNA is TGCAGCGTTGTGGGGGACGGCGCGAACACCGGGGAGCTGTTTTTT.

This clonotype was seen more than once but under ten times. This sequence may be a read error, since a much larger clone differs from it by one base. The rearrangement joins TRBV2 to TRBJ2-7; D perhaps matches TRBD2 (6 bases). The length of the CDR3 is 13 residues. From germline, CDR1 is SNHLY and CDR2 FYNNEI. DNA for the CDR3: TGTGCCAGCAGTGAGGGCTCTAGCGACGAGCGGTACTTC. This codes for CASSEGSSDERYF.

The chain uses TRBV29-1 and TRBJ1-4, with 7 positions matching TRBD1. CDR3 length equals 12 residues. Germline values: CDR1 SQVTM, CDR2 ANQGSEA. With 7 bases clipped from V and 8 bases from J, the junction kept 7 bases outside the gene matches. The CDR3 reads CSARQGKEKLFF. For the CDR3, the DNA is TGCAGCGCCCGACAGGGAAAAGAAAAACTGTTTTTT. The full variable domain, rest sourced from reference TRBV29-1 and TRBJ1-4, is SAVISQKPSRDICQRGTSLTIQCQVDSQVTMMFWYRQQPGQSLTLIATANQGSEATYESGFVIDKFPISRPNLTFSTLTVSNMSPEDSSIYLCSARQGKEKLFFGSGTQLSVL.

The chain has TRBV27 and TRBJ2-7; D unclear. Germline V lookup: CDR1 MNHEY, CDR2 SMNVEV (reference sequence). The CDR3 has 13 residues. V was clipped by 4 bases and J by 2 bases, with 9 bases between them. CDR3 residues: CASSSGETYEQYF. The CDR3 coding sequence is TGTGCCAGCAGTTCTGGGGAAACCTACGAGCAGTACTTC.